These 22 T cell receptor beta chains were all obtained from the same sample, sequenced in a study of Ad26.COV2.S vaccination and SARS-CoV-2 variants. TCRdb keeps only in-frame clones here, not all; method: immunoSEQ multiplex PCR. The repertoire holds about 440,000 clones, with about 83% as singletons. Treatment: some 19 received Ad26.COV2.S at low or high dose, single or two shots; several received placebo; per-sample allocation not given. Day 63 after the first vaccine or placebo injection was the time point for sampling. The sample consisted of peripheral blood, taken in a trial of Ad26.COV2.S vaccine versus placebo. These receptors all come from a person aged 18-60 years who received the Ad26.COV2.S COVID-19 vaccine or a placebo.

The J gene is TRBJ2-2, the V gene TRBV10-3; no clear D gene. The germline gives CDR1 ENHRY, CDR2 SYGVKD. Trimming shortened V by 1 base and J by 4 bases, and 13 bases separated the two germline ends. CDR3 length: 16 residues. CDR3 sequence: CAISELIGFATGELFF. CDR3 nucleotide sequence: TGTGCCATCAGTGAGTTAATTGGTTTTGCCACCGGGGAGCTGTTTTTT.

J is TRBJ2-7 and V is TRBV5-4; no reliable D call. V was pared by 1 base and J by 1 base, with 6 bases between. The length of the CDR3 is 13 residues. Germline CDR1 and CDR2: SGHNT and YYREEE (reference sequence). CDR3 sequence (DNA): TGTGCCAGCAGCTTGTATTCTTCCTACGAGCAGTACTTC. Translating gives CASSLYSSYEQYF.

The rearrangement joins TRBV5-8 to TRBJ1-5; D call uncertain. The CDR3 totals 17 residues. Germline loops: CDR1 SGHTS, CDR2 YDEGEE. The germline V and J ends were trimmed by 6 bases and 3 bases, with 22 bases remaining between them. CDR3 nucleotide sequence: TGTGCCAGCATATCCGGGCCTGCACCCTGGGCCAATCAGCCCCAGCATTTT. It is translated as CASISGPAPWANQPQHF.

The V call is TRBV6-2 or TRBV6-3, the J call TRBJ2-1; D is undetermined. This CDR3 contains 15 residues. Per germline, CDR1 MNHEY and CDR2 SVGEGT. The germline V and J ends were trimmed by 2 bases and 4 bases, with 12 bases remaining between them. The CDR3 DNA sequence: TGTGCCAGCAGTTACCCCCCAACAGAATACAATGAGCAGTTCTTC. It is translated as CASSYPPTEYNEQFF.

The chain uses TRBV4-2 and TRBJ1-1; no clear D gene. Germline V gene data show CDR1 as LGHNA and CDR2 as YNFKEQ. This CDR3 has 14 amino acids. V shed 0 bases and J shed 2 bases, with 7 bases lying between them. CDR3 nucleotide sequence: TGTGCCAGCAGCCAAGAGGCGGGCAACACTGAAGCTTTCTTT. Amino acid sequence: CASSQEAGNTEAFF.

The DNA of the CDR3 is TGTGCCAGCAGTTATGGTCGGGGTGTCGATTCCTACGAGCAGTACTTC. Its protein product is CASSYGRGVDSYEQYF. The V and J genes are TRBV6-5 and TRBJ2-7; possibly TRBD2 for D (5 bases). Trimming shortened V by 3 bases and J by 1 base, and 16 bases separated the two germline ends. Per the germline V gene, CDR1 is MNHEY and CDR2 is SVGAGI. This CDR3 is 16 amino acids long.

V is TRBV6-5 and J is TRBJ2-4, with no clear D. V was pared by 8 bases and J by 1 base, with 15 bases between. There are 15 residues in the CDR3. Germline CDR1 reads MNHEY; CDR2 reads SVGAGI. The chain's CDR3 is CASSQTPNAKNIQYF. In DNA, the CDR3 is TGTGCCAGCTCCCAAACGCCTAATGCCAAAAACATTCAGTACTTC.

This chain joins TRBV5-4 and TRBJ2-2; D ambiguous. CDR3 length: 14 amino acids. V dropped 0 bases and J dropped 5 bases, with 8 bases sitting between them. Germline V gives CDR1 SGHNT, CDR2 YYREEE (reference sequence). Here the CDR3 reads CASSLVTETGELFF. In DNA form, the CDR3 reads TGTGCCAGCAGCTTGGTAACCGAAACCGGGGAGCTGTTTTTT.

The CDR3 sequence: CASRRSGLAEQYF. The CDR3 region has the DNA TGTGCCAGCAGAAGGAGCGGGCTCGCCGAGCAGTACTTC. This chain uses TRBV27 with TRBJ2-7; D perhaps matches TRBD2 (6 bases). The CDR3 sequence is 13 residues long. Trimming left V 6 bases short and J 6 bases short, with 15 bases between. In germline, CDR1 is MNHEY, CDR2 SMNVEV (reference sequence).

The chain recombines TRBV7-2 with TRBJ2-1; possibly TRBD1 for D (5 bases). The CDR3 is 15 residues long. From germline, CDR1 is SGHTA and CDR2 FQGNSA. Trimming cost V 0 bases and J 9 bases, with 15 bases left between them. The DNA of the CDR3 is TGTGCCAGCAGCTTAGCGCGCTTTGGGGCAGGTGAGCAGTTCTTC. Translated: CASSLARFGAGEQFF.

The V gene is TRBV28, the J gene TRBJ1-5, with TRBD1 identical over 10 bases. CDR1 is MDHEN, CDR2 SYDVKM, per germline. There are 17 residues in the CDR3. The ends lost 6 bases at V and 3 bases at J; junction bases unmatched: 11. The DNA for the CDR3 is TGTGCCAGCAGCCCCTCTAAGACAGGGGGCCCCAATCAGCCCCAGCATTTT. Protein product: CASSPSKTGGPNQPQHF. Full variable domain (remainder filled in from reference TRBV28 and TRBJ1-5): DVKVTQSSRYLVKRTGEKVFLECVQDMDHENMFWYRQDPGLGLRLIYFSYDVKMKEKGDIPEGYSVSREKKERFSLILESASTNQTSMYLCASSPSKTGGPNQPQHFGDGTRLSIL.

V gene TRBV14 combines with J gene TRBJ2-7, with D tentatively TRBD2 (5 bases). The germline gives CDR1 SGHDN, CDR2 FVKESK. Trimming stripped 2 bases from V and 4 bases from J, with 12 bases between. The CDR3 runs 14 residues. For the CDR3, the DNA is TGTGCCAGCAGCCAATTTGCGGGTAGTTACGAGCAGTACTTC. Its protein product is CASSQFAGSYEQYF.

The rearrangement links TRBV5-4 to TRBJ1-1; D is unclear. The CDR3 covers 14 residues. V was clipped by 0 bases and J by 11 bases, with 17 bases between them. The germline V gene encodes CDR1 SGHNT and CDR2 YYREEE (reference sequence). Written as DNA, the CDR3 is TGTGCCAGCAGCTTGGCGGGCGGGAACCTGGGTGCTTTCTTT. Its protein is CASSLAGGNLGAFF.

This chain uses TRBV2 with TRBJ2-1, with TRBD2 identical over 12 bases. CDR3 length: 14 residues. Trimming at V came to 6 bases and at J to 10 bases, leaving 7 bases not matched to a gene. Looked up from germline, CDR1 is SNHLY and CDR2 is FYNNEI. CDR3 in amino acids: CASRRLAGEAEQFF. The CDR3 DNA is TGTGCCAGCAGGAGACTAGCGGGAGAGGCCGAGCAGTTCTTC.

V is TRBV28 and J is TRBJ2-7, with 7 bases aligning to TRBD2. The J segment lost 2 bases and the V segment lost 3 bases, leaving 4 bases of the junction unmatched. The CDR3 contains 14 residues. Germline V gives CDR1 MDHEN, CDR2 SYDVKM. This CDR3 reads CASSLERGTYEQYF. CDR3 DNA sequence: TGTGCCAGCAGTTTGGAGCGGGGAACCTACGAGCAGTACTTC.

The rearrangement links TRBV27 to TRBJ2-2, with TRBD2 matching 12 bases. CDR3 size: 17 residues. V was pared by 3 bases and J by 3 bases, with 5 bases of the junction left unmatched. CDR1 is MNHEY, CDR2 SMNVEV, per germline (reference sequence). The CDR3 protein is CASSFSLAGGHTGELFF. The CDR3 bases are TGTGCCAGCAGTTTCTCACTAGCGGGAGGTCACACCGGGGAGCTGTTTTTT.

The rearrangement uses TRBV7-3 and TRBJ2-1; possibly TRBD2 for D (6 bases). The CDR3 loop spans 12 amino acids. Germline CDR1 is SGHTA and CDR2 is FQGTGA. The germline V and J ends were trimmed by 5 bases and 9 bases, with 11 bases remaining between them. The CDR3 coding sequence is TGTGCCAGCAGCCAGGCGGGAAGTGAGCAGTTCTTC. This encodes CASSQAGSEQFF.

The chain uses TRBV28 and TRBJ2-7; 7 bases line up with TRBD1. V lost 8 bases to trimming and J lost 2 bases; unmatched junction nucleotides: 6. The CDR3 spans 13 residues. From germline, CDR1 is MDHEN and CDR2 SYDVKM. CDR3 DNA: TGTGCCAGCTGGGACAGCGTAGCCTACGAGCAGTACTTC. As protein: CASWDSVAYEQYF.

This sequence joins TRBV27 and TRBJ2-2, with D possibly TRBD2 on 5 matching bases. CDR1 is MNHEY and CDR2 is SMNVEV in the germline V gene (reference sequence). The CDR3 is 15 amino acids. V was pared by 1 base and J by 6 bases, with 12 bases between. This CDR3 is CASSLYVGGPGELFF. In DNA form, the CDR3 reads TGTGCCAGCAGTTTATACGTCGGCGGGCCCGGGGAGCTGTTTTTT.

Here the CDR3 DNA reads TGTGCCAGCAGTTACTCGGTTCAGTCCCCTCGCGAGCAGTACTTC. Its protein product is CASSYSVQSPREQYF. The V and J genes are TRBV6-2 or TRBV6-3 and TRBJ2-7; D unclear. This CDR3 comprises 15 residues. V lost 0 bases, J lost 6 bases, and 15 bases lay in between. CDR1 and CDR2 from the germline V gene are MNHEY and SVGEGT.

Of note for this clone: One end of the junction varies from germline; a read error may be responsible. The CDR3 DNA reads as TGCGTTCCGAGACCGGGACAAACACCGGGGGAGCTGTTCTTT. It specifies CVPRPGQTPGELFF. The rearrangement joins TRBV10-1 to TRBJ2-2; D is possibly TRBD1 or TRBD2 (6 bases each). The length of the CDR3 is 14 residues. Germline V lookup: CDR1 WNHNN, CDR2 SYGVQD (reference sequence).

The rearrangement joins TRBV19 to TRBJ2-5, with 9 bases matching TRBD1. Germline lookup yields CDR1 LNHDA and CDR2 SQIVND (reference sequence). CDR3 length: 12 residues. V lost 9 bases and J lost 2; bases outside the gene matches: 1. The CDR3 protein is CASGTGQETQYF. For the CDR3, the DNA is TGTGCCAGCGGGACAGGGCAAGAGACCCAGTACTTC. The full variable domain, its missing parts supplied by reference TRBV19 and TRBJ2-5, is DGGITQSPKYLFRKEGQNVTLSCEQNLNHDAMYWYRQDPGQGLRLIYYSQIVNDFQKGDIAEGYSVSREKKESFPLTVTSAQKNPTAFYLCASGTGQETQYFGPGTRLLVL.